This T cell receptor (beta chain) comes out of a study of regulatory T cells in long-lasting Graves disease. Relying on iRepertoire HTBI primers and Arm-PCR of CDR3 regions, the team built TCR beta libraries. MiXCR was run by TCRdb on the multiplex PCR reads, yielding one entry per CDR3 protein. Altogether around 460,000 distinct CDR3 sequences are present, around a fifth being singletons, with the ten largest covering 10% to 15%. The length of the CDR3 is 13 residues. The ends were cut back, 2 bases at V and 5 bases at J, with 12 bases in the middle. The V gene's germline CDR1 is SQVTM and CDR2 ANQGSEA. Stated time point: persistent/refractory GD, antithyroid drugs over 5 years with positive TRAb. RNA extracted from PBMCs served as the sequencing template. In this sample, this clonotype turned up many times.

This material consisted of peripheral blood mononuclear cells (PBMCs), taken when the disease was refractory, from a patient treated with antithyroid drugs. The gene calls are TRBV29-1 and TRBJ2-5, with D perhaps TRBD1 (6 bases). The clonotype comes from a female donor with Graves disease. The CDR3 loop reads CSVEQQGWETQYF. In nucleotides, the CDR3 is TGCAGCGTTGAACAACAGGGTTGGGAGACCCAGTACTTC. Filled out from reference TRBV29-1 and TRBJ2-5, the complete variable domain reads SAVISQKPSRDICQRGTSLTIQCQVDSQVTMMFWYRQQPGQSLTLIATANQGSEATYESGFVIDKFPISRPNLTFSTLTVSNMSPEDSSIYLCSVEQQGWETQYFGPGTRLLVL.